This passage covers 25 T cell receptor beta chains from one sample sequenced in a study of T cells in tuberculosis. Method: immunoSEQ multiplex PCR; TCRdb's copy keeps in-frame clones and lacks some. The sample yields 30,000 to 45,000 clones, roughly 93% seen once. The source material was PBMCs. The source is a donor aged 10 to 29 with latent tuberculosis or without tuberculosis infection.

The chain combines TRBV9 with TRBJ2-1; TRBD1 matches at 7 bases. Germline V gives CDR1 SGDLS, CDR2 YYNGEE. V was pared by 0 bases and J by 7 bases, with 7 bases of the junction left unmatched. CDR3 length: 15 amino acids. The DNA for the CDR3 is TGTGCCAGCAGCGTAGAAGGGACAGTAATTAATGAGCAGTTCTTC. Translating gives CASSVEGTVINEQFF.

The chain recombines TRBV13 with TRBJ2-3; D ambiguous. Trimming stripped 4 bases from V and 1 base from J, with 24 bases between. CDR1 and CDR2 from the germline V gene are PRHDT and FYEKMQ (reference sequence). The CDR3 consists of 19 residues. In nucleotides, the CDR3 is TGTGCCAGCAGCTCCAGAAGCCCACCAGGAACCTCCGGCACAGATACGCAGTATTTT. It encodes CASSSRSPPGTSGTDTQYF.

The chain uses TRBV5-6 and TRBJ1-3; no firm D call. With 1 base removed from V and 2 bases from J, the gap between germline ends came to 7 bases. CDR3 length equals 14 residues. The V gene's germline CDR1 is SGHDT and CDR2 YYEEEE. The DNA of the CDR3 is TGTGCCAGCAGCTTGTCCGCGGCTGGAAACACCATATATTTT. As protein: CASSLSAAGNTIYF. The full variable domain, with the rest looked up from reference TRBV5-6 and TRBJ1-3, is DAGVTQSPTHLIKTRGQQVTLRCSPKSGHDTVSWYQQALGQGPQFIFQYYEEEERQRGNFPDRFSGHQFPNYSSELNVNALLLGDSALYLCASSLSAAGNTIYFGEGSWLTVV.

The chain is built from TRBV6-1 and TRBJ1-2, with TRBD1 matching 9 bases. This CDR3 region has 16 residues. CDR1 and CDR2 from the germline V gene are MNHNS and SASEGT. The J segment lost 4 bases and the V segment lost 0 bases, leaving 6 bases of the junction unmatched. The CDR3 region is CASSEAGQGHFYGYTF. CDR3 nucleotide sequence: TGTGCCAGCAGTGAAGCGGGACAGGGCCACTTCTATGGCTACACCTTC.

This chain connects TRBV9 to TRBJ1-1; D gene unclear. Per germline, CDR1 SGDLS and CDR2 YYNGEE. The CDR3 consists of 13 residues. V lost 0 bases to trimming and J lost 4 bases, with 7 bases between them. CDR3 in DNA: TGTGCCAGCAGCGTAGGGTCGGGCACTGAAGCTTTCTTT. Translating it yields CASSVGSGTEAFF.

CDR3 bases: TGTGCCAGCAGCCAAGAGCACAGGGGGCGTGGGAACTATGGCTACACCTTC. Translation: CASSQEHRGRGNYGYTF. V is TRBV4-2 and J is TRBJ1-2; TRBD1 agrees at 9 bases. The CDR3 runs 17 residues. The trim removed 0 bases at V and 2 bases at J, leaving 7 bases unmatched. Looked up from germline, CDR1 is LGHNA and CDR2 is YNFKEQ.

The chain carries TRBV7-6 and TRBJ2-3; 7 bases agree with TRBD1. This CDR3 has 15 amino acids. The germline gives CDR1 SGHVS, CDR2 FNYEAQ. V was clipped by 1 base and J by 4 bases; unmatched bases: 5. CDR3: CASSLEGTEADTQYF. Here the CDR3 DNA reads TGTGCCAGCAGCTTAGAAGGGACAGAAGCAGATACGCAGTATTTT.

The chain combines TRBV25-1 with TRBJ1-1; the match to TRBD1 covers 9 bases. Looked up from germline, CDR1 is MGHDK and CDR2 is SYGVNS. The length of the CDR3 is 16 residues. The ends lost 3 bases at V and 4 bases at J; junction bases unmatched: 9. CDR3 region: CASSELRVGQGTEAFF. DNA of the CDR3: TGTGCCAGCAGTGAGTTAAGGGTGGGACAGGGCACTGAAGCTTTCTTT.

In its sample, this clone was seen once. The J gene is TRBJ2-7, the V gene TRBV5-5; maybe TRBD2 (6 bases). The V gene's germline CDR1 is SGHKS and CDR2 YYEKEE (reference sequence). Trimming took off 4 bases at V and 3 bases at J, with 20 bases between the two ends. The CDR3 contains 16 residues. The CDR3 loop is CASSRTVLSGFYEQYF. DNA of the CDR3: TGTGCCAGCAGCCGGACTGTACTTAGCGGTTTCTACGAGCAGTACTTC.

The gene calls are TRBV5-5 and TRBJ1-2; no firm D call. The CDR3 totals 12 residues. Trimming took off 2 bases at V and 5 bases at J, with 7 bases between the two ends. Germline CDR1 reads SGHKS; CDR2 reads YYEKEE (reference sequence). The CDR3, as DNA: TGTGCCAGCAGCTTAAGAGGTTATGGCTACACCTTC. Its protein is CASSLRGYGYTF. Filled out from reference TRBV5-5 and TRBJ1-2, the complete variable domain reads DAGVTQSPTHLIKTRGQQVTLRCSPISGHKSVSWYQQVLGQGPQFIFQYYEKEERGRGNFPDRFSARQFPNYSSELNVNALLLGDSALYLCASSLRGYGYTFGSGTRLTVV.

The chain recombines TRBV12-5 with TRBJ1-1, with D unclear. The V and J ends lost 7 bases and 0 bases respectively, with 12 bases between them. Germline lookup yields CDR1 LGHNT and CDR2 FRNRAP. This CDR3 contains 14 residues. The CDR3 protein is CASAEGGVNTEAFF. The CDR3 region has the DNA TGTGCTAGTGCCGAGGGTGGGGTGAACACTGAAGCTTTCTTT. The variable domain in full, with the rest retrieved from reference TRBV12-5 and TRBJ1-1, is DARVTQTPRHKVTEMGQEVTMRCQPILGHNTVFWYRQTMMQGLELLAYFRNRAPLDDSGMPKDRFSAEMPDATLATLKIQPSEPRDSAVYFCASAEGGVNTEAFFGQGTRLTVV.

This chain uses TRBV29-1 with TRBJ1-3; maybe TRBD1 (5 bases). Germline assignment: CDR1 SQVTM and CDR2 ANQGSEA. The ends were cut back, 3 bases at V and 0 bases at J, with 12 bases in the middle. The CDR3 has 15 residues. The CDR3 region is CSVEGTGLSGNTIYF. CDR3 in DNA: TGCAGCGTTGAGGGAACAGGCCTCTCTGGAAACACCATATATTTT.

The rearrangement uses TRBV29-1 and TRBJ2-7, with D perhaps TRBD1 (5 bases). Trimming stripped 4 bases from V and 4 bases from J, with 11 bases between. There are 12 residues in the CDR3. Looked up from germline, CDR1 is SQVTM and CDR2 is ANQGSEA. The DNA for the CDR3 is TGCAGCGTTGTAGCAGGGAAGTACGAGCAGTACTTC. The encoded protein is CSVVAGKYEQYF.

The chain carries TRBV9 and TRBJ2-3; D ambiguous. CDR3 length: 13 residues. CDR1 SGDLS and CDR2 YYNGEE come from the germline V gene. V lost 7 bases to trimming and J lost 1 base, with 10 bases between them. This CDR3 is CASGVIGTDTQYF. The CDR3 DNA follows: TGTGCCAGCGGTGTGATAGGCACAGATACGCAGTATTTT.

The J gene is TRBJ2-3, the V gene TRBV5-4, with 14 bases that match TRBD2. The V gene end was trimmed by 4 bases and the J gene end by 3 bases; junction bases not matched to a gene: 7. The CDR3 runs 17 residues. Looked up from germline, CDR1 is SGHNT and CDR2 is YYREEE (reference sequence). CDR3 sequence: CASSGGTSGGYTDTQYF. CDR3 DNA sequence: TGTGCCAGCAGCGGCGGGACTAGCGGGGGTTATACAGATACGCAGTATTTT.

The chain links TRBV6-1 to TRBJ1-2; 7 bases align to TRBD1. The CDR3 extends over 15 amino acids. Germline V gene sequence: CDR1 MNHNS, CDR2 SASEGT. The V and J ends lost 4 bases and 4 bases, in that order; junction bases with no gene match: 9. CDR3: CASSALDREGYGYTF. Written as DNA, the CDR3 is TGTGCCAGCAGTGCTCTAGACAGGGAAGGCTATGGCTACACCTTC.

The chain links TRBV7-3 to TRBJ2-3, with 9 nucleotides matching TRBD2. With V trimmed by 2 bases and J by 2 bases, 2 bases remained unmatched. CDR3 length equals 15 residues. Germline lookup yields CDR1 SGHTA and CDR2 FQGTGA. CDR3 coding DNA: TGTGCCAGCAGCTTAGCGGGGGGGCCCACAGATACGCAGTATTTT. It encodes CASSLAGGPTDTQYF.

V is TRBV5-1 and J is TRBJ1-1; D remains ambiguous. Germline V lookup: CDR1 SGHRS, CDR2 YFSETQ. V was pared by 7 bases and J by 0 bases, with 10 bases between. This CDR3 has 13 amino acids. This CDR3 reads CASAVTLNTEAFF. The CDR3 DNA reads as TGCGCCAGCGCTGTTACTTTGAACACTGAAGCTTTCTTT.

This sequence joins TRBV10-1 and TRBJ1-5; D is ambiguous. CDR1 is WNHNN, CDR2 SYGVQD, per germline (reference sequence). This CDR3 spans 15 amino acids. Between the trimmed V and J ends, which lost 4 bases and 3 bases, there was a span of 13 bases. In nucleotides, the CDR3 is TGCGCCAGCAGTGCACACCCTTTTTTCAATCAGCCCCAGCATTTT. Its protein product is CASSAHPFFNQPQHF.

J is TRBJ1-6 and V is TRBV18; 8 bases line up with TRBD1. The CDR3 has 13 residues. The germline CDR1 and CDR2 sequences are KGHSH and LQKENI. V was pared by 3 bases and J by 9 bases, with 1 base of the junction left unmatched. CDR3 amino acids: CASSPDRASPLHF. CDR3 nucleotide sequence: TGTGCCAGCTCACCGGACAGGGCTTCACCCCTCCACTTT.

The gene calls are TRBV2 and TRBJ1-5; perhaps TRBD1 as D (5 bases). Germline V gives CDR1 SNHLY, CDR2 FYNNEI. This CDR3 comprises 14 residues. Trimming took 4 bases from V and 0 from J, leaving 7 bases between them. CDR3 sequence: CASSGGVSNQPQHF. The CDR3 DNA reads TGTGCCAGCAGTGGGGGGGTTAGCAATCAGCCCCAGCATTTT.

The CDR3 DNA sequence: TGTGCCAGCAGTGATATGGGGACAGGGAACCACGAGCAGTACTTC. Translation: CASSDMGTGNHEQYF. This chain joins TRBV2 and TRBJ2-7, with 9 positions matching TRBD1. The V gene's germline CDR1 is SNHLY and CDR2 FYNNEI. The V gene end was trimmed by 3 bases and the J gene end by 5 bases; junction bases not matched to a gene: 8. This CDR3 has 15 residues.

The V and J genes are TRBV10-2 and TRBJ2-3; 14 nucleotides line up with TRBD2. The CDR3 is made up of 16 amino acids. V was pared by 4 bases and J by 9 bases, with 9 bases of the junction left unmatched. Germline assignment: CDR1 WSHSY and CDR2 SAAADI. The CDR3 is CASSARGTSGGRTQYF. Written as DNA, the CDR3 is TGCGCCAGCAGTGCGCGCGGGACTAGCGGGGGTCGGACGCAGTATTTT.

The rearrangement uses TRBV5-4 and TRBJ2-1; TRBD1 matches at 8 bases. The CDR3 spans 14 residues. V lost 10 bases and J lost 8; bases outside the gene matches: 14. CDR1 is SGHNT, CDR2 YYREEE, per germline (reference sequence). CDR3 nucleotides: TGTGCCGGATGGAACAGGGGGAGAAGGTATGAGCAGTTCTTC. Translated: CAGWNRGRRYEQFF. Combining the CDR3 with reference TRBV5-4 and TRBJ2-1 gives the whole variable domain ETGVTQSPTHLIKTRGQQVTLRCSSQSGHNTVSWYQQALGQGPQFIFQYYREEENGRGNFPPRFSGLQFPNYSSELNVNALELDDSALYLCAGWNRGRRYEQFFGPGTRLTVL.

The chain is built from TRBV7-2 and TRBJ1-2; D is possibly TRBD1 (5 bases). The CDR3 covers 14 residues. The ends were cut back, 4 bases at V and 2 bases at J, with 11 bases in the middle. Germline V gene data show CDR1 as SGHTA and CDR2 as FQGNSA. The CDR3 loop is CASSSQTENYGYTF. CDR3 nucleotide sequence: TGTGCCAGCAGCTCACAGACAGAAAACTATGGCTACACCTTC.